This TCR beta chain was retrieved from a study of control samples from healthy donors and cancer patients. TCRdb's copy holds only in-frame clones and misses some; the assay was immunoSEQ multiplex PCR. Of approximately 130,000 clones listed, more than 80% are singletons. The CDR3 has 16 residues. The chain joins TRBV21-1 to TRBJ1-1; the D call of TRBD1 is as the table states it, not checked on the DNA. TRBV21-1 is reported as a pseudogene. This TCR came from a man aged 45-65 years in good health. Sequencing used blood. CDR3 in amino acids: CASTRPSRTVNTEAFF. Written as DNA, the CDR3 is TGTGCCAGCACCCGGCCCTCCCGGACAGTGAACACTGAAGCTTTCTTT.